These T cell receptor beta chains were read from a single sample in a study of cytomegalovirus exposure and HLA in healthy donors. The assay was immunoSEQ multiplex PCR, and TCRdb's table has in-frame clones only and misses some. The data contain fewer than 250,000 clones, 87% of them seen just once; the ten biggest clones take up about 3%. The sample was PBMCs. These receptors came from a man aged 18 to 29 in good health and CMV-seronegative. The CDR3 runs from the conserved cysteine through the conserved F or W. The D gene is left open where the match is weak. Some rows have no size entry. The others give once, few or many, or a class for an expanded clone.

V: TRBV7-3
size: .
J: TRBJ2-7
length: 13
D: .
CDR3: CASTEPGAYEQYF
DNA: TGTGCCAGCACCGAACCGGGTGCCTACGAGCAGTACTTC

V: TRBV27
size: .
J: TRBJ2-3
length: 16
D: TRBD2
CDR3: CASNPLAGVGSDTQYF
DNA: TGTGCCAGCAACCCGTTAGCGGGAGTGGGTTCAGATACGCAGTATTTT

V: TRBV5-4
size: .
J: TRBJ2-7
length: 13
D: .
CDR3: CASSLEQDYEQYF
DNA: TGTGCCAGCAGCTTGGAACAGGACTACGAGCAGTACTTC

V: TRBV5-4
size: .
J: TRBJ2-2
length: 16
D: .
CDR3: CASSLGVTGDTGELFF
DNA: TGTGCCAGCAGCTTGGGTGTAACGGGAGATACCGGGGAGCTGTTTTTT

V: TRBV7-9
size: .
J: TRBJ2-7
length: 19
D: .
CDR3: CASSPVPLYNDRQTDEQYF
DNA: TGTGCCAGCAGCCCTGTCCCCCTTTATAATGACCGACAGACGGACGAGCAGTACTTC

V: TRBV18
size: .
J: TRBJ2-1
length: 17
D: TRBD2
CDR3: CASSPRLAGVSYNEQFF
DNA: TGTGCCAGCTCCCCCCGACTAGCGGGAGTATCCTACAATGAGCAGTTCTTC

V: TRBV18
size: few
J: TRBJ2-3
length: 15
D: .
CDR3: CASSPDRTYTDTQYF
DNA: TGTGCCAGCTCACCAGACAGGACCTACACAGATACGCAGTATTTT

V: TRBV5-1
size: .
J: TRBJ2-1
length: 14
D: .
CDR3: CASSLSNSQDEQFF
DNA: TGCGCCAGCAGCTTGAGCAACTCCCAAGATGAGCAGTTCTTC

V: TRBV4-3
size: once
J: TRBJ2-3
length: 15
D: TRBD2
CDR3: CASSQGQRGGDTQYF
DNA: TGCGCCAGCAGCCAAGGCCAGCGGGGGGGCGATACGCAGTATTTT

V: TRBV7-2
size: .
J: TRBJ1-4
length: 11
D: TRBD1
CDR3: CASSLTGKLFF
DNA: TGTGCCAGCAGCTTGACAGGGAAACTGTTTTTT

V: TRBV27
size: .
J: TRBJ2-7
length: 13
D: .
CDR3: CASSLRDTYEQYF
DNA: TGTGCCAGCAGCCTCAGGGATACCTACGAGCAGTACTTC

V: TRBV28
size: .
J: TRBJ1-2
length: 13
D: .
CDR3: CASSFGGGYGYTF
DNA: TGTGCCAGCAGTTTTGGAGGTGGCTATGGCTACACCTTC

V: TRBV6-1
size: .
J: TRBJ1-1
length: 12
D: .
CDR3: CASSEVGDAAFF
DNA: TGTGCCAGCAGTGAAGTCGGGGATGCAGCTTTCTTT

V: TRBV27
size: .
J: TRBJ1-4
length: 15
D: .
CDR3: CASSYQGWGTEKLFF
DNA: TGTGCCAGCAGCTATCAGGGGTGGGGAACAGAAAAACTGTTTTTT

V: TRBV29-1
size: .
J: TRBJ1-4
length: 15
D: TRBD1
CDR3: CSVTGTGQGVEKLFF
DNA: TGCAGCGTGACTGGAACAGGACAGGGGGTTGAAAAACTGTTTTTT

V: TRBV5-5
size: .
J: TRBJ1-5
length: 15
D: TRBD1
CDR3: CASSSDRGPNQPQHF
DNA: TGTGCCAGCAGCTCAGACAGGGGGCCCAATCAGCCCCAGCATTTT

V: TRBV11-2
size: .
J: TRBJ1-2
length: 13
D: TRBD1
CDR3: CASSQGQGYGYTF
DNA: TGTGCCAGCAGCCAGGGACAGGGGTATGGCTACACCTTC

V: TRBV7-2
size: once
J: TRBJ2-1
length: 14
D: TRBD1
CDR3: CASSPGTGPNEQFF
DNA: TGTGCCAGCAGCCCTGGGACAGGCCCCAATGAGCAGTTCTTC

V: TRBV6-6
size: .
J: TRBJ1-3
length: 15
D: .
CDR3: CASSVTGISGNTIYF
DNA: TGTGCCAGCAGTGTCACAGGGATCTCTGGAAACACCATATATTTT

V: TRBV6-6
size: once
J: TRBJ2-2
length: 15
D: TRBD1
CDR3: CASSQTGDNTGELFF
DNA: TGTGCCAGCAGCCAGACAGGGGACAACACCGGGGAGCTGTTTTTT

V: TRBV11-2
size: .
J: TRBJ1-1
length: 14
D: .
CDR3: CASTPIRGSTEAFF
DNA: TGTGCCAGCACCCCTATAAGGGGGAGCACTGAAGCTTTCTTT

V: TRBV5-1
size: .
J: TRBJ1-2
length: 13
D: TRBD1
CDR3: CASSLVTGSGYTF
DNA: TGCGCCAGCAGCTTGGTGACAGGGAGTGGCTACACCTTC

V: TRBV14
size: once
J: TRBJ2-7
length: 15
D: TRBD1
CDR3: CASSQDQGGPYEQYF
DNA: TGTGCCAGCAGCCAAGATCAAGGGGGCCCCTACGAGCAGTACTTC

V: TRBV2
size: .
J: TRBJ1-3
length: 15
D: TRBD1
CDR3: CASSDRGASGNTIYF
DNA: TGTGCCAGCAGCGACAGGGGGGCTTCTGGAAACACCATATATTTT

V: TRBV27
size: .
J: TRBJ2-1
length: 15
D: TRBD2
CDR3: CASSLQAGGRDEQFF
DNA: TGTGCCAGCAGTTTACAAGCGGGAGGGAGGGATGAGCAGTTCTTC

V: TRBV5-4
size: .
J: TRBJ2-1
length: 13
D: .
CDR3: CASSAGGKDEQFF
DNA: TGTGCCAGCAGCGCCGGCGGGAAGGATGAGCAGTTCTTC

V: TRBV5-1
size: .
J: TRBJ1-1
length: 13
D: .
CDR3: CASSFGERTEAFF
DNA: TGCGCCAGCAGCTTTGGGGAGAGGACTGAAGCTTTCTTT

V: TRBV6-1
size: .
J: TRBJ2-7
length: 14
D: TRBD2
CDR3: CASNSGRAFHEQYF
DNA: TGTGCCAGCAATAGCGGGAGGGCTTTCCACGAGCAGTACTTC

V: TRBV5-6
size: .
J: TRBJ2-7
length: 11
D: .
CDR3: CASSQGYEQYF
DNA: TGTGCCAGCAGCCAGGGGTACGAGCAGTACTTC

V: TRBV5-1
size: .
J: TRBJ2-7
length: 14
D: TRBD2
CDR3: CASSLDGRVYEQYF
DNA: TGCGCCAGCAGCTTGGACGGGAGGGTCTACGAGCAGTACTTC

V: TRBV7-2
size: .
J: TRBJ2-5
length: 15
D: .
CDR3: CASSGSARGGETQYF
DNA: TGTGCCAGCAGCGGTTCAGCGAGAGGCGGTGAGACCCAGTACTTC

V: TRBV28
size: once
J: TRBJ2-3
length: 17
D: TRBD2
CDR3: CASSLGTSGRVTDTQYF
DNA: TGTGCCAGCAGTTTAGGGACTAGCGGGAGGGTAACAGATACGCAGTATTTT

V: TRBV5-1
size: .
J: TRBJ2-1
length: 16
D: .
CDR3: CASSLGLRPESDEQFF
DNA: TGCGCCAGCAGCTTGGGGTTAAGACCCGAGAGCGATGAGCAGTTCTTC

V: TRBV27
size: .
J: TRBJ2-3
length: 15
D: TRBD2
CDR3: CASSLGPAGRDTQYF
DNA: TGTGCCAGCAGTTTGGGGCCAGCGGGGAGAGATACGCAGTATTTT

V: TRBV7-9
size: .
J: TRBJ1-1
length: 15
D: TRBD1
CDR3: CASSYRGDRASEAFF
DNA: TGTGCCAGCAGCTACCGAGGGGACAGGGCTTCTGAAGCTTTCTTT

V: TRBV6-4
size: .
J: TRBJ1-2
length: 16
D: TRBD1
CDR3: CASSVHGGTGEYGYTF
DNA: TGTGCCAGCAGCGTACACGGGGGGACAGGCGAATATGGCTACACCTTC

V: TRBV7-2
size: .
J: TRBJ2-7
length: 18
D: .
CDR3: CASSPGLTGAGGSYEQYF
DNA: TGTGCCAGCAGCCCGGGCCTCACAGGAGCGGGTGGTTCCTACGAGCAGTACTTC

V: TRBV5-8
size: .
J: TRBJ1-6
length: 18
D: TRBD1
CDR3: CATRTDRGDILPNSPLHF
DNA: TGTGCCACCAGGACGGACAGGGGAGATATATTACCTAATTCACCCCTCCACTTT

V: TRBV6-1
size: .
J: TRBJ1-1
length: 11
D: .
CDR3: CASSENYMAFF
DNA: TGTGCCAGCAGTGAGAATTACATGGCTTTCTTT

V: TRBV5-4
size: .
J: TRBJ2-6
length: 17
D: TRBD1
CDR3: CASSPGQGTSGANVLTF
DNA: TGTGCCAGCAGTCCGGGACAGGGGACTTCCGGGGCCAACGTCCTGACTTTC

V: TRBV2
size: once
J: TRBJ2-1
length: 15
D: TRBD2
CDR3: CASRDTSGSRNEQFF
DNA: TGTGCCAGCAGAGATACTAGCGGGAGTAGAAATGAGCAGTTCTTC

V: TRBV13
size: once
J: TRBJ2-1
length: 13
D: .
CDR3: CASSFNSYNEQFF
DNA: TGTGCCAGCAGCTTTAACAGCTACAATGAGCAGTTCTTC

V: TRBV9
size: .
J: TRBJ2-2
length: 16
D: TRBD2
CDR3: CASSVGGRAVAGELFF
DNA: TGTGCCAGCAGCGTAGGTGGGAGGGCCGTCGCCGGGGAGCTGTTTTTT

V: TRBV28
size: .
J: TRBJ2-3
length: 15
D: .
CDR3: CASRGGGLGQDTQYF
DNA: TGTGCCAGCCGAGGGGGGGGTTTGGGTCAAGATACGCAGTATTTT

V: TRBV9
size: .
J: TRBJ2-1
length: 15
D: TRBD2
CDR3: CASSPWASGYNEQFF
DNA: TGTGCCAGCAGCCCCTGGGCTAGCGGATACAATGAGCAGTTCTTC

V: TRBV7-2
size: .
J: TRBJ2-2
length: 18
D: TRBD2
CDR3: CASSTNPISGVQTGELFF
DNA: TGTGCCAGCAGCACGAACCCTATTAGCGGGGTCCAAACCGGGGAGCTGTTTTTT

V: TRBV7-8
size: .
J: TRBJ2-1
length: 14
D: .
CDR3: CASSSSRVGNEQFF
DNA: TGTGCCAGCAGCTCTTCCAGGGTAGGCAATGAGCAGTTCTTC

V: TRBV6-6
size: .
J: TRBJ2-7
length: 14
D: TRBD2
CDR3: CASSSAGGWYEQYF
DNA: TGTGCCAGCAGTTCAGCGGGAGGGTGGTACGAGCAGTACTTC

V: TRBV4-2
size: .
J: TRBJ2-7
length: 17
D: TRBD2
CDR3: CASSQAHTSGDSYEQYF
DNA: TGTGCCAGCAGCCAAGCGCACACTAGCGGGGACTCCTACGAGCAGTACTTC

V: TRBV6-5
size: .
J: TRBJ2-7
length: 14
D: .
CDR3: CASSAGGTFYEQYF
DNA: TGTGCCAGCAGTGCCGGCGGCACCTTTTACGAGCAGTACTTC

V: TRBV5-1
size: .
J: TRBJ2-3
length: 14
D: .
CDR3: CASTPPESTDTQYF
DNA: TGCGCCAGCACCCCTCCCGAGAGCACAGATACGCAGTATTTT

V: TRBV10-2
size: few
J: TRBJ2-7
length: 12
D: .
CDR3: CASGIGALEQYF
DNA: TGCGCCAGCGGGATAGGGGCCCTCGAGCAGTACTTC

V: TRBV27
size: .
J: TRBJ2-1
length: 14
D: .
CDR3: CASSLRGGANEQFF
DNA: TGTGCCAGCAGTTTAAGGGGGGGGGCGAATGAGCAGTTCTTC

V: TRBV9
size: .
J: TRBJ2-1
length: 15
D: TRBD2
CDR3: CASSQRLAAVGEQFF
DNA: TGTGCCAGCAGCCAACGACTAGCGGCCGTCGGAGAGCAGTTCTTC